This TCR beta chain derives from a study of blood T cell repertoires in COVID-19. Method: immunoSEQ multiplex PCR; TCRdb's copy keeps in-frame clones and lacks some. The sample lists 300,000 to 400,000 clones; around nine tenths were seen once. Participant ages covered roughly 18 to 89 years across 24 US areas. Trimming cost V 5 bases and J 2 bases, with 10 bases left between them. This CDR3 region has 13 residues. Germline V gene lookup returns CDR1 LNHDA and CDR2 SQIVND (reference sequence). The source of this sequence is a woman between 25 and 40 years old who had been exposed to COVID-19. Sequences were obtained from PBMCs or T cells enriched from blood (not recorded which). V usage is TRBV19 and J usage is TRBJ2-7; D is undetermined. CDR3 nucleotides: TGTGCCAGTAGTCGAGGAGTCACCTACGAGCAGTACTTC. Its translation is CASSRGVTYEQYF.